This T cell receptor (beta chain) comes out of a study of cytomegalovirus exposure and HLA in healthy donors. The study's findings and limits: An analysis that was carried out later associated 16,000 or so TCR beta sequences with HLA alleles at 0.05 false discovery rate. In a later analysis, most CMV-associated TCR beta chains appeared HLA-restricted.

This CDR3 has 14 residues. Trimming left V 2 bases short and J 7 bases short, with 15 bases between. The germline CDR1 and CDR2 sequences are SGHKS and YYEKEE (reference sequence). For this clone: The antigen is not known.

Use of 60 Vbeta and 13 Jbeta primers characterized the PCR. TCRdb's copy holds only in-frame clones and misses some; the assay was immunoSEQ multiplex PCR. In the table there are 150,000 or so clones, over 60% of which are singletons. The V call is TRBV5-5, the J call TRBJ1-1, with D maybe TRBD1 (6 bases). Specimen: PBMCs. This clonotype was sampled from a female donor in good health and CMV-seronegative. CDR3 in DNA: TGTGCCAGCAGCTTCGGGGTTACAGGGTATGAAGCTTTCTTT. It yields the protein CASSFGVTGYEAFF.